This T cell receptor (beta chain) was documented in a study of blood T cell repertoires in COVID-19. The repertoire was sequenced with immunoSEQ multiplex PCR; TCRdb's copy has only in-frame clones and lacks some. The profile shows over 600,000 clones, about 87% of them singletons. Material for sequencing was peripheral blood. The clonotype was recovered from a woman between 18 and 29 years old with acute or convalescent COVID-19.

The CDR3 DNA sequence: TGTGCCATCCGGGACAGCTCCTATAATTCACCCCTCCACTTT. Translation gives CAIRDSSYNSPLHF. The V gene is TRBV10-3, the J gene TRBJ1-6; 7 positions agree with TRBD1. The CDR3 covers 14 residues. V lost 8 bases and J lost 0; bases outside the gene matches: 1. The germline V gene encodes CDR1 ENHRY and CDR2 SYGVKD.